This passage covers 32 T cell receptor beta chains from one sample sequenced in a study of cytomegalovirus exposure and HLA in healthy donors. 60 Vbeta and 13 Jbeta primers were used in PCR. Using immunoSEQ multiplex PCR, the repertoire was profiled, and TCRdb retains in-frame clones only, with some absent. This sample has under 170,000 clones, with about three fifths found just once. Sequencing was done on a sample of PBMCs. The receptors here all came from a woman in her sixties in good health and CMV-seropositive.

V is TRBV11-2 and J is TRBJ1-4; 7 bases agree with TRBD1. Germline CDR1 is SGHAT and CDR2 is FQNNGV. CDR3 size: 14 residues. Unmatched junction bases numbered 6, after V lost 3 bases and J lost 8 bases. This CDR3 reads CASSFRGSPEKLFF. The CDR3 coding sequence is TGTGCCAGCAGCTTCAGGGGGTCCCCCGAAAAACTGTTTTTT.

CDR3 in DNA: TGTGCCAGCAGTGCAACTGGGGGCTTGGCTGAAGCTTTCTTT. Its translation is CASSATGGLAEAFF. The chain has TRBV9 and TRBJ1-1, with D perhaps matching TRBD1 (6 bases). The CDR3 is 14 amino acids. Per the germline V gene, CDR1 is SGDLS and CDR2 is YYNGEE. The ends were cut back, 5 bases at V and 6 bases at J, with 17 bases in the middle.

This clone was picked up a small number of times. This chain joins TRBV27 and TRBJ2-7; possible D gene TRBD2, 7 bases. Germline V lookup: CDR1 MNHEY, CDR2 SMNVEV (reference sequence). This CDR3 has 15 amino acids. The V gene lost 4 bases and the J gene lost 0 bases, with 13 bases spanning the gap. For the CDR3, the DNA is TGTGCCAGCAGTTCACACAGGGAGGGCTCCTACGAGCAGTACTTC. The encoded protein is CASSSHREGSYEQYF.

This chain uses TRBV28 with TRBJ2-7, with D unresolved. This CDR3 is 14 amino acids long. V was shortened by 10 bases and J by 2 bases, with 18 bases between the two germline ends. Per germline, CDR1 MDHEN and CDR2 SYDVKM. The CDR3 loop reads CATAQVLSPYEQYF. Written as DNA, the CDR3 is TGTGCCACTGCCCAAGTACTATCCCCCTACGAGCAGTACTTC.

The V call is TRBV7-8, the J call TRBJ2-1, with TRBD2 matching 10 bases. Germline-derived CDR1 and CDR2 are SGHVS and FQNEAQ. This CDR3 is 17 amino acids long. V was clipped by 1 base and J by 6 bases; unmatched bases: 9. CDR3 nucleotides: TGTGCCAGCAGCTTAGACCTAGCGGGAGATCATTCCAATGAGCAGTTCTTC. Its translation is CASSLDLAGDHSNEQFF.

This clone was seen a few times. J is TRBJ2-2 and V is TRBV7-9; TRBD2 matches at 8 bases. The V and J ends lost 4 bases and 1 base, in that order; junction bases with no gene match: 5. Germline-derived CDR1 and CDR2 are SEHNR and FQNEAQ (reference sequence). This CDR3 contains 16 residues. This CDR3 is CASSSTGTRNTGELFF. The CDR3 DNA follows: TGTGCCAGCAGCTCAACCGGGACTAGGAACACCGGGGAGCTGTTTTTT.

In DNA, the CDR3 is TGTGCCAGCTCACAAACCCGACTAAGATTGAACACCGGGGAGCTGTTTTTT. Its translation is CASSQTRLRLNTGELFF. The chain uses TRBV18 and TRBJ2-2; tentative D call: TRBD2 (5 bases). This CDR3 region has 17 residues. Germline loops: CDR1 KGHSH, CDR2 LQKENI. Between the trimmed V and J ends, which lost 4 bases and 1 base, there was a span of 16 bases.

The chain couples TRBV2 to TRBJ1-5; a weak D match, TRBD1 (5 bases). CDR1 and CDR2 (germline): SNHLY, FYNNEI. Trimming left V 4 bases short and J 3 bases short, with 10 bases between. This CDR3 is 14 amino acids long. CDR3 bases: TGTGCCAGCAGTGCCCAGACAGTCAATCAGCCCCAGCATTTT. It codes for CASSAQTVNQPQHF.

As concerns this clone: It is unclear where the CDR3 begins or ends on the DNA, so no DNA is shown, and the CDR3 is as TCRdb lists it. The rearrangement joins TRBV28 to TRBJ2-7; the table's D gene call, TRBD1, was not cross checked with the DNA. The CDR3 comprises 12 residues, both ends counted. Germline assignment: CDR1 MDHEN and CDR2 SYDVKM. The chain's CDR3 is CASSLFGTGSYF.

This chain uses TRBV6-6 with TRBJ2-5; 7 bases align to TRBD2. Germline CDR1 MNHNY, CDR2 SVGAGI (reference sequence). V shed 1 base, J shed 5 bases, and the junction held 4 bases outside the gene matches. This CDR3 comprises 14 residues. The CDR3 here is CASSYLVGGETQYF. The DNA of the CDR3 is TGTGCCAGCAGTTACTTAGTGGGAGGGGAGACCCAGTACTTC.

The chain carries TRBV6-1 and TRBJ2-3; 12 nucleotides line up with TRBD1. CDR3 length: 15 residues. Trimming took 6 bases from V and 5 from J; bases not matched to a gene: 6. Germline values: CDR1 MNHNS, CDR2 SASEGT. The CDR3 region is CASRGDRGRRDTQYF. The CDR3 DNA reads TGTGCCAGCAGGGGGGACAGGGGGCGTAGAGATACGCAGTATTTT.

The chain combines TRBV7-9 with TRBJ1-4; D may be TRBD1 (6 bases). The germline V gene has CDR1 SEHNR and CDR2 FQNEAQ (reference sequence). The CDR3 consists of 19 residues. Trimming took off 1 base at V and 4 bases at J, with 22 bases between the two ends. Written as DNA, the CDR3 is TGTGCCAGCAGCTTAGACAGGGAATCGGGTTACCTGAATAATGAAAAACTGTTTTTT. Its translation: CASSLDRESGYLNNEKLFF.

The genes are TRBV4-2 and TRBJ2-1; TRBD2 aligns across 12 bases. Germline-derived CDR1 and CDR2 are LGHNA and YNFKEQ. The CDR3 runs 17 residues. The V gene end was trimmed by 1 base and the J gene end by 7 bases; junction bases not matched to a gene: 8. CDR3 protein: CASSQGLAGGPRNEQFF. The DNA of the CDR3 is TGTGCCAGCAGCCAAGGTCTAGCGGGAGGGCCTCGGAATGAGCAGTTCTTC.

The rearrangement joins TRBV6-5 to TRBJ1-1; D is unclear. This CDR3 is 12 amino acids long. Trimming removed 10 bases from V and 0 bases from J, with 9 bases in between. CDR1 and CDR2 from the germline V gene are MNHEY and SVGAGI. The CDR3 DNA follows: TGTGCCACGTCACAGATGAACACTGAAGCTTTCTTT. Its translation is CATSQMNTEAFF.

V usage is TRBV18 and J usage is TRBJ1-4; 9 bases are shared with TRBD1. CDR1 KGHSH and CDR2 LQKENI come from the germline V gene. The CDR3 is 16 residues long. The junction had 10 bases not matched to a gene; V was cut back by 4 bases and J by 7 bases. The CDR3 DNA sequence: TGTGCCAGCTCACGAATTAAGGGACAGGGAAGTGAAAAACTGTTTTTT. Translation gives CASSRIKGQGSEKLFF.

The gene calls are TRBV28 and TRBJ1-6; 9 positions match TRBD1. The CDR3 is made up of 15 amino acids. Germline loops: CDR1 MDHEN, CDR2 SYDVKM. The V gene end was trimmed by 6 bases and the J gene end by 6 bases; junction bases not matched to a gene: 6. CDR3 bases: TGTGCCAGCAGACAGGGGGCGCGGGGTAATTCACCCCTCCACTTT. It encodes CASRQGARGNSPLHF.

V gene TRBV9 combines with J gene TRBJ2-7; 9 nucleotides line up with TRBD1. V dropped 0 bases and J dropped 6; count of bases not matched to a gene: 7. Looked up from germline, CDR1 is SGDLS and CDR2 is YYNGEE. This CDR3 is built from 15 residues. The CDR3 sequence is CASSVGQGEMGEQYF. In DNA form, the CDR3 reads TGTGCCAGCAGCGTAGGACAGGGGGAAATGGGCGAGCAGTACTTC.

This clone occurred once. CDR3 amino acids: CASSQDAGPRETQYF. The CDR3, as DNA: TGCGCCAGCAGCCAAGATGCAGGTCCCAGGGAGACCCAGTACTTC. This chain joins TRBV4-3 and TRBJ2-5; D unresolved. CDR1 is LGHNA, CDR2 YSLEER, per germline. There are 15 residues in the CDR3. Trimming cost V 0 bases and J 5 bases, with 13 bases left between them.

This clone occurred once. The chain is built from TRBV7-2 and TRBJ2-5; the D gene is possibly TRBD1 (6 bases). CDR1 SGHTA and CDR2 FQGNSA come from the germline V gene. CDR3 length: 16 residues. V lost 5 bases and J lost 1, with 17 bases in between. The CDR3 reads CASSPNRDTRQETQYF. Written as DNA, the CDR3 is TGTGCCAGCAGCCCTAACCGGGACACTCGCCAAGAGACCCAGTACTTC. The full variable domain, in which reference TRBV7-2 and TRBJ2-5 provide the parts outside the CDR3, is GAGVSQSPSNKVTEKGKDVELRCDPISGHTALYWYRQSLGQGLEFLIYFQGNSAPDKSGLPSDRFSAERTGGSVSTLTIQRTQQEDSAVYLCASSPNRDTRQETQYFGPGTRLLVL.

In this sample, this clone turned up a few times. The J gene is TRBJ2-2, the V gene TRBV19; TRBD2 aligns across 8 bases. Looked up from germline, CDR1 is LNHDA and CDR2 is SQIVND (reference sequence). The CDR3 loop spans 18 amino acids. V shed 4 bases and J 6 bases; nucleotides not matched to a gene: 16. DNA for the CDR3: TGTGCCAGTAGTACATTCTTGCGGGGGGAAGGTTGGTCCGGGGAGCTGTTTTTT. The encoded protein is CASSTFLRGEGWSGELFF.

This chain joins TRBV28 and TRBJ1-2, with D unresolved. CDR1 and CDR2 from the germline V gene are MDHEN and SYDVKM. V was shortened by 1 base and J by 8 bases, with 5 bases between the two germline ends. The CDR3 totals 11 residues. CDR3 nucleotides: TGTGCCAGCAGTTTATTACAGGGCTACACCTTC. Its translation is CASSLLQGYTF.

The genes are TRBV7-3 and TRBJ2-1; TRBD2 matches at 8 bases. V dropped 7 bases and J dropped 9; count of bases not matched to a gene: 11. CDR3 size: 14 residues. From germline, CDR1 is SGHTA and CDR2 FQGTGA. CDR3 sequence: CASTSAGVLGEQFF. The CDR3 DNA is TGTGCCAGCACCTCAGCGGGAGTCTTGGGTGAGCAGTTCTTC.

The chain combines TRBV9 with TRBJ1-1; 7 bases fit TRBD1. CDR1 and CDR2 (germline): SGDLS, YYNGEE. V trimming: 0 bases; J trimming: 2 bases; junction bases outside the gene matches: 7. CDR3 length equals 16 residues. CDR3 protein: CASSVAPTGINTEAFF. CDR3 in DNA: TGTGCCAGCAGCGTAGCCCCGACAGGGATAAACACTGAAGCTTTCTTT.

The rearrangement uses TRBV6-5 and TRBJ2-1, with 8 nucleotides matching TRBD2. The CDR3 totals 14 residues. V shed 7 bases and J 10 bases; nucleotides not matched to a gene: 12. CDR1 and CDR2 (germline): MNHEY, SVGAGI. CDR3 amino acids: CASNPGLVDEEQFF. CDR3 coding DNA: TGTGCCAGCAATCCGGGACTAGTGGATGAGGAGCAGTTCTTC.

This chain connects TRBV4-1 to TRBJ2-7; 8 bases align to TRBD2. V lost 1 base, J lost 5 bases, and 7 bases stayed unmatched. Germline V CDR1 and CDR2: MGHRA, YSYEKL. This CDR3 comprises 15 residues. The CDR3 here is CASSQVGREVDEQYF. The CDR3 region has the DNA TGCGCCAGCAGCCAAGTGGGGCGGGAGGTCGACGAGCAGTACTTC.

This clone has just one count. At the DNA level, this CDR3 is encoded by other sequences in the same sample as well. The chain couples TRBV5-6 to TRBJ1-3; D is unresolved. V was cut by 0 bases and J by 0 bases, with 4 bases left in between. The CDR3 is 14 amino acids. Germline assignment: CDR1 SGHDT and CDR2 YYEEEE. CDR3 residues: CASSLGGSGNTIYF. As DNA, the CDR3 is TGTGCCAGCAGCTTGGGAGGCTCTGGAAACACCATATATTTT.

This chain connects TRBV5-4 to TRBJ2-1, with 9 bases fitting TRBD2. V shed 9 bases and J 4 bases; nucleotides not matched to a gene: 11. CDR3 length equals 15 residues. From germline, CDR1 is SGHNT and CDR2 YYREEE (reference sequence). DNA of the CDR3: TGTGCCATCCTAAAAGCGGGAGGAGGATACAATGAGCAGTTCTTC. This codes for CAILKAGGGYNEQFF.

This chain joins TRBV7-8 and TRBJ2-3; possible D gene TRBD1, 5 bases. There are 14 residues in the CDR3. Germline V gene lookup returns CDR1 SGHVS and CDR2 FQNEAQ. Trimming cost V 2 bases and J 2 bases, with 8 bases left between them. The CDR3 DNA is TGTGCCAGCAGCTTAAGCAGGGCCACAGATACGCAGTATTTT. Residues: CASSLSRATDTQYF.

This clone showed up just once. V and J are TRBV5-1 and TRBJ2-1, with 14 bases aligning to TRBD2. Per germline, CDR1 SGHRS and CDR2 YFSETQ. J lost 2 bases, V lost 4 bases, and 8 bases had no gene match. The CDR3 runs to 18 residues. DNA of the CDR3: TGCGCCAGCAGCGGAGGGACTAGCGGGAGCAAGGCCTACAATGAGCAGTTCTTC. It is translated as CASSGGTSGSKAYNEQFF.

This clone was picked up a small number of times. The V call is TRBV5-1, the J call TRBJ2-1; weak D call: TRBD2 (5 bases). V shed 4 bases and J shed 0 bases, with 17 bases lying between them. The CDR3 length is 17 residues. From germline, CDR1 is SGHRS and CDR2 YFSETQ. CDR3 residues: CASSPPSSTSSYNEQFF. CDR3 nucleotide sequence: TGCGCCAGCAGCCCGCCTTCTAGCACTAGCTCCTACAATGAGCAGTTCTTC.

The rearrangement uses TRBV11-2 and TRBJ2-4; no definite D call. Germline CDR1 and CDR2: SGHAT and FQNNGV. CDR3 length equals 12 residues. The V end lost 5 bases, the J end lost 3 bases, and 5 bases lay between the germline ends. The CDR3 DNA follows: TGTGCCAGCAGCCCCAACAAAAACATTCAGTACTTC. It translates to CASSPNKNIQYF.

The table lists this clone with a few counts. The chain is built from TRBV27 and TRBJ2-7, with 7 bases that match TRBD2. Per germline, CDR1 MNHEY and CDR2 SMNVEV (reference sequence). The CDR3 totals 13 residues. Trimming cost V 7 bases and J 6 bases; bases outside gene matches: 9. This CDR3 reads CASTPGGGGEQYF. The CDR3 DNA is TGTGCCAGCACTCCTGGGGGGGGAGGCGAGCAGTACTTC.